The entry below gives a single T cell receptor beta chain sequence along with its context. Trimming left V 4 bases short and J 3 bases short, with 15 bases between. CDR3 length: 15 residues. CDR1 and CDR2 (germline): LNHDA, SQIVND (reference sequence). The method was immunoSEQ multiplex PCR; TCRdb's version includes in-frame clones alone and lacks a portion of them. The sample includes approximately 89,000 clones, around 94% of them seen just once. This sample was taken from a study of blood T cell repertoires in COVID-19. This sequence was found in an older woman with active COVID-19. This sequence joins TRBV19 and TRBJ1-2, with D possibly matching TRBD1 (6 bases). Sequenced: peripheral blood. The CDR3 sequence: CASSSRGARDYGYTF. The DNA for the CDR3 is TGTGCCAGTAGTAGTCGGGGGGCGCGAGACTATGGCTACACCTTC.